This T cell receptor beta chain was captured by sequencing in a study of blood T cells in healthy people across ages. Study-wide results and limits: Strongly correlated with naive T cell percentage was TCR beta diversity. Lack of knowledge of donor CMV status possibly confounded expanded clonotype changes.

This clonotype appeared many times. Its antigen is as yet unknown. A J-beta primer mix and a sample-barcoded 5' primer were used in a second PCR of about 6 to 12 cycles. No fewer than 2.5 million CDR3-containing paired-end reads came from each sample. Using its own MiXCR run on the 5' RACE reads, TCRdb lists one record per CDR3 protein. The sample has some 730,000 distinct CDR3 sequences, about 24% seen once. Germline CDR1 is ENHRY and CDR2 is SYGVKD. The CDR3 has 13 residues. V shed 3 bases and J shed 4 bases, with 8 bases lying between them. Sequencing used blood. This chain uses TRBV10-3 with TRBJ2-3; D uncertain. This TCR derives from a man between 70 and 80 years old in good health. The CDR3 protein is CAISDKRADTQYF. The CDR3 coding sequence is TGTGCCATCAGTGATAAACGGGCAGATACGCAGTATTTT.